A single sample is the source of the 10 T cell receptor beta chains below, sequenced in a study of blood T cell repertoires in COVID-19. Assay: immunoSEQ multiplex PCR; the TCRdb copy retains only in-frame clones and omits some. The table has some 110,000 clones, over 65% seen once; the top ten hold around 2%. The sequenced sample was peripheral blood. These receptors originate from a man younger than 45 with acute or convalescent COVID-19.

For the CDR3, the DNA is TGTGCCAGCAGGCACCGGGACACAGCTAACTATGGCTACACCTTC. It yields the protein CASRHRDTANYGYTF. The genes are TRBV6-5 and TRBJ1-2; possible D gene TRBD1, 6 bases. CDR1 and CDR2 (germline): MNHEY, SVGAGI. The CDR3 loop spans 15 amino acids. V lost 6 bases and J 0 bases, leaving 14 bases between the germline ends.

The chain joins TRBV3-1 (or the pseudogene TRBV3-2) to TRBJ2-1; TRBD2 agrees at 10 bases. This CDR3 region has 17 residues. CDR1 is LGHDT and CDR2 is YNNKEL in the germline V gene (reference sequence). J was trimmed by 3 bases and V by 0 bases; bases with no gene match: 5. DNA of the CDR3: TGTGCCAGCAGCCAAGACTATAGCGGGAGGAACTACAATGAGCAGTTCTTC. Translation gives CASSQDYSGRNYNEQFF.

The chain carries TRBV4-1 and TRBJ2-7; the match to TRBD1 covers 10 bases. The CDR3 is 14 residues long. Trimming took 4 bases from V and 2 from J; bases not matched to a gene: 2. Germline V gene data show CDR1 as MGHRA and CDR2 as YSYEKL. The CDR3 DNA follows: TGCGCCAGCAGCCTGGGGACAGGGGCCTACGAGCAGTACGTC. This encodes CASSLGTGAYEQYV.

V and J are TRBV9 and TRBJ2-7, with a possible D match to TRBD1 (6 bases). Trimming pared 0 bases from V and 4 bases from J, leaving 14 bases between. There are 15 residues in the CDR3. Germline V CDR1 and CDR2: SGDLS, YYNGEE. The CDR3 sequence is CASSVGTGFIYEQYF. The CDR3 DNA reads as TGTGCCAGCAGCGTAGGTACAGGGTTTATTTACGAGCAGTACTTC.

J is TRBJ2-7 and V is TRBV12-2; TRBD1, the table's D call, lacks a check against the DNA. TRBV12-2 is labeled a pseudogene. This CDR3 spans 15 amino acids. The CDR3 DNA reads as TGTGCAAGTCGCTTACCCAGGGCTAGCTCCTACGAGCAGTACTTC. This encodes CASRLPRASSYEQYF.

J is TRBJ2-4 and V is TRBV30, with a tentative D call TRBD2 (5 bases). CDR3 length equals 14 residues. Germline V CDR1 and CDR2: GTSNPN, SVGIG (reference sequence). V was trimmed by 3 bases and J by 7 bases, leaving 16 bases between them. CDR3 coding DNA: TGTGCCTGGAGCCCGCGCCTAGCAAGTAACATTCAGTACTTC. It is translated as CAWSPRLASNIQYF.

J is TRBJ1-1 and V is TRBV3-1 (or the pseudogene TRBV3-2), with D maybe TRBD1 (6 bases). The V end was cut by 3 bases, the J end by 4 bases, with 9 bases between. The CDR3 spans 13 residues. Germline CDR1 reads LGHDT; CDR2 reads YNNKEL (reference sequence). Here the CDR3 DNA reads TGTGCCAGCAGCCACAACAGGGTCACTGAAGCTTTCTTT. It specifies CASSHNRVTEAFF.

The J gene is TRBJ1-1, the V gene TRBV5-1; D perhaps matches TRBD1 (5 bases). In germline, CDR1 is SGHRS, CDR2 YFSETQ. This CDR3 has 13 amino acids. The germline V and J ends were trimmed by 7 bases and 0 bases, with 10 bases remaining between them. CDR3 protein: CASFGQMNTEAFF. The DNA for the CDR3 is TGCGCCAGCTTTGGACAAATGAACACTGAAGCTTTCTTT.

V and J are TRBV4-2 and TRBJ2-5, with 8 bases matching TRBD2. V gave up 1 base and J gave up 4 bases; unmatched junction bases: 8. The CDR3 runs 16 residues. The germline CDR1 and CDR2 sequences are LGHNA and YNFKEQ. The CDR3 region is CASSQGLGGGTETQYF. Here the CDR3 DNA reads TGTGCCAGCAGCCAAGGTCTAGGCGGGGGGACAGAGACCCAGTACTTC.

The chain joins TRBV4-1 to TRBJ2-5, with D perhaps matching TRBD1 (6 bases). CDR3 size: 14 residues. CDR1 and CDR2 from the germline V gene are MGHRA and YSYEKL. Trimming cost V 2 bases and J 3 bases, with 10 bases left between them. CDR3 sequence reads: CASSQYRVEETQYF. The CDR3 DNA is TGCGCCAGCAGCCAATACAGGGTTGAAGAGACCCAGTACTTC.